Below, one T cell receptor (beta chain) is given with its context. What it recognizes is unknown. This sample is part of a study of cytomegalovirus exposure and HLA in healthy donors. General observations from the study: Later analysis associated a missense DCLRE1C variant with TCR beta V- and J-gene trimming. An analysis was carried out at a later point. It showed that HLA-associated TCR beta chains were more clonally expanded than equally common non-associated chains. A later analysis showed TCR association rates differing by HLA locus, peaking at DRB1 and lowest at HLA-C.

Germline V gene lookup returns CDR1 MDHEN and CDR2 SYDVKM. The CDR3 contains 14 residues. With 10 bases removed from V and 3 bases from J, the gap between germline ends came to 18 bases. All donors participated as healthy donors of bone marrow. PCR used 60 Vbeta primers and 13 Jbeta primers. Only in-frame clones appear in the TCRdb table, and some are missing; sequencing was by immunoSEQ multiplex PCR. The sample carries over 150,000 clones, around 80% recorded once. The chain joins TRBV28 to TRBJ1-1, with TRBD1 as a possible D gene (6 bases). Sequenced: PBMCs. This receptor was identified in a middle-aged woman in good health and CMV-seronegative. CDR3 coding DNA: TGTGCCACCAACAGGGCTGGGGTCTACACTGAAGCTTTCTTT. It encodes CATNRAGVYTEAFF.